A single sample gave rise to the 3 T cell receptor beta chains below, sequenced in a study of T cell changes during pregnancy in multiple sclerosis (dated by TCRdb to the late 2010s). The library came from the immunoSEQ multiplex PCR assay. TCRdb retrieved this table from immuneACCESS and kept in-frame rearrangements only. Not all clones are present; in checked studies, unresolved V genes account for under half, and no reason is known for the remainder. This sample has around 39,000 clones in its table, and 80% to 95% of those were observed once. More than 0.4% of the sample is taken by the ten largest. The sample here was CD4+ T cells from peripheral blood mononuclear cells, taken in the third trimester of pregnancy. All receptors derive from a female donor in good health, enrolled as a control in a pregnancy study.

The rearrangement links TRBV30 to TRBJ1-5; D not certain. The V gene's germline CDR1 is GTSNPN and CDR2 SVGIG (reference sequence). This CDR3 is 14 amino acids long. Trimming shortened V by 0 bases and J by 7 bases, and 13 bases separated the two germline ends. CDR3 DNA sequence: TGTGCCTGGAGTGTCGGGTTACCGTTCCAGCCCCAGCATTTT. Protein product: CAWSVGLPFQPQHF.

This clone was observed a handful of times. V is TRBV30 and J is TRBJ1-4; a weak D match, TRBD1 (6 bases). Germline loops: CDR1 GTSNPN, CDR2 SVGIG (reference sequence). The CDR3 covers 11 residues. This CDR3 reads CSTGLGEKLFF. CDR3 bases: TGTTCCACAGGGTTGGGCGAAAAACTGTTTTTT.

The rearrangement joins TRBV27 to TRBJ1-1; D is unclear. Trimming pared 0 bases from V and 1 base from J, leaving 6 bases between. CDR3 size: 14 residues. Per the germline V gene, CDR1 is MNHEY and CDR2 is SMNVEV (reference sequence). CDR3 residues: CASSLSIQNTEAFF. The CDR3 DNA reads as TGTGCCAGCAGTTTATCAATACAGAACACTGAAGCTTTCTTT.